This T cell receptor beta chain was sequenced for a study of T-cell reconstitution after alpha-beta-depleted transplantation in children. Overall study findings and caveats: T cells produced anew were the main source of T-cell counts and diversity one year after transplant.

Trimming left V 4 bases short and J 0 bases short, with 12 bases between. CDR1 is LGHNA and CDR2 is YNFKEQ in the germline V gene. The CDR3 has 16 amino acids. Preparation of the TCRbeta library involved a method that used unique molecular identifiers. One entry per CDR3 protein, called by TCRdb with MiXCR from the PCR reads. This sample carries approximately 300,000 distinct CDR3 sequences, 6.5% to 9% of them seen once, and the ten largest clones take around 10%. On this clonotype: What it binds is not known.

The input for sequencing was peripheral blood, taken 360 days after TCRalphabeta/CD19-depleted stem cell transplant. The source of this sequence is a female patient aged 2-9 years who had a stem cell transplant for Fanconi anemia, so the T cells may come from the graft donor. J is TRBJ1-4 and V is TRBV4-2; D is unresolved. The CDR3 DNA reads as TGTGCCAGCAGCCGCATCGGTTCCTCAACTAATGAAAAACTGTTTTTT. Translated, it gives CASSRIGSSTNEKLFF.